Here is one T cell receptor beta chain with its context. Its specific antigen is unknown. Base qualities are not provided; no much larger clone lies one nucleotide away. The memory CD4+ T cell population was isolated based on a CD4+CD45RO+CD25- phenotype. Tregs, naive and memory CD4+ T cells from tumor, blood and ipsilateral draining lymph nodes of five or six breast cancer patients underwent full-length TCR alpha and beta sequencing. Ficoll density gradient centrifugation was used to isolate mononuclear cells from either lymph nodes or roughly 46 ml of peripheral blood. A purity exceeding 90% was confirmed by FACS for the sorted cell populations. V sheds 3 bases and J sheds 5 bases, leaving 17 bases between their ends. As encoded in the germline V gene, CDR1 is SNHLY while CDR2 is FYNNEI. There are 16 amino acids in the CDR3, from cysteine to phenylalanine inclusive. The retained sequence is limited to the CDR3, 48 bases, with the frame set at the first base.

Amplification of full-length TCR variable regions was done by 5' RACE PCR using constant-region reverse primers, and this step was followed by semi-nested PCR with Nested Universal Primer A. The ReliaPrep RNA Cell Miniprep System was used to extract total RNA, which was then reverse transcribed into 5'RACE-ready cDNA with the SMARTer RACE 5'/3' Kit. Full-length TCR alpha and beta libraries were barcoded with multiplex adaptors and sequenced on an Illumina MiSeq. Per the source publication's procedure: For each of nine subset-tissue groups, sequencing data from the five patients were pooled, and the groups were compared by unsupervised clustering of TCR gene usage. The Morisita-Horn index, with shared sequences weighted by their contribution to each repertoire, was used to calculate repertoire similarity. TCRdb trimmed public reads at Q25 via fastp, called clones via MiXCR and kept in-frame beta chains. Each entry is one CDR3 protein sequence, shown with its most common DNA and genes. V and J calls and clone size were set by TCRdb, not the authors. The sample data list some 32,000 distinct CDR3 sequences, and approximately 25% of these were observed just once. About 4.3% of the sample goes to the ten largest clones.

These data come from a study (dated by TCRdb to between 2014 and 2017). For the study in its entirety: The study examined whether tumor-infiltrating Tregs in breast cancer are drawn from blood Tregs or arise in situ by conversion from other CD4+ T cell subsets.

Study-wide findings and limitations: The validation in the larger cohort was limited to a single TCR beta V-J rearrangement instead of whole repertoires. Tumor memory CD4+ T cell TCR gene usage clustered with blood and lymph node memory CD4+ cells and lymph node naive CD4+ cells. Tumor-infiltrating Treg TCR alpha and beta sequences overlapped most with tumor naive CD4+ T cells, then with blood naive CD4+ T cells.

The chain uses TRBV2 and TRBJ1-5; the D gene is perhaps TRBD1, on 5 matching bases. Sequencing was performed on memory CD4+ T cells sorted from blood. The cell subset or site tag for this specimen amounts to: memory CD4+ T cells, CD4+CD45RO+CD25-. The receptor's source is a female donor with breast cancer. The nucleotides read TGTGCCAGCAGTGATGTGGGCAGGGAGGAGGATCAGCCCCAGCATTTT. Its coded protein is CASSDVGREEDQPQHF.